Listed below are T cell receptor beta chains from one sample, sequenced in a study of post-analysis software for immune sequencing data. TCRdb recomputed calls from the PCR reads with MiXCR, one row per CDR3 protein. This sample has hundreds of thousands of distinct CDR3 sequences, with about 60% found just once. The sequenced sample was blood. The receptors shown here come from a girl aged 2-10 years with multiple sclerosis. Both conserved end residues are part of each CDR3. The order of the fields is clone size, J gene, V gene, D gene, CDR3 protein, CDR3 DNA. D genes are given only for firm matches. Clone size appears in some rows only: once, few, many, or a class for an expanded clone.

clone_size: -
j_call: TRBJ1-5
v_call: TRBV20-1
d_call: TRBD1
cdr3_aa: CSARAPTGQGQPQHF
cdr3_nt: TGCAGTGCTAGAGCCCCGACAGGGCAGGGACAGCCCCAGCATTTT

clone_size: -
j_call: TRBJ2-1
v_call: TRBV24-1
d_call: TRBD2
cdr3_aa: CATSDLGRGEVYNEQFF
cdr3_nt: TGTGCCACCAGTGATTTAGGGCGGGGGGAAGTTTACAATGAGCAGTTCTTC

clone_size: few
j_call: TRBJ1-2
v_call: TRBV20-1
d_call: TRBD1
cdr3_aa: CSAEPSPPGQGIGYTF
cdr3_nt: TGCAGTGCTGAGCCTTCCCCTCCGGGACAGGGTATTGGCTACACCTTC

clone_size: -
j_call: TRBJ2-1
v_call: TRBV21-1
d_call: -
cdr3_aa: CASSKTGRGSYNEQFF
cdr3_nt: TGTGCCAGCAGCAAAACCGGGAGAGGCTCCTACAATGAGCAGTTCTTC

clone_size: -
j_call: TRBJ2-5
v_call: TRBV5-1
d_call: TRBD1
cdr3_aa: CASSFRPSGGLETQYF
cdr3_nt: TGCGCCAGCAGCTTCCGCCCTTCAGGGGGCTTGGAGACCCAGTACTTC

clone_size: -
j_call: TRBJ2-2
v_call: TRBV7-3
d_call: -
cdr3_aa: CASSPGTISTGELFF
cdr3_nt: TGTGCCAGCAGTCCCGGGACGATAAGCACCGGGGAGCTGTTTTTT

clone_size: -
j_call: TRBJ1-1
v_call: TRBV20-1
d_call: -
cdr3_aa: CSAQGGQNTEAFF
cdr3_nt: TGCAGTGCCCAAGGGGGACAGAACACTGAAGCTTTCTTT

clone_size: -
j_call: TRBJ2-1
v_call: TRBV21-1
d_call: -
cdr3_aa: CASSKGSRRYNEQFF
cdr3_nt: TGTGCCAGCAGCAAAGGGTCTAGGAGATACAATGAGCAGTTCTTC

clone_size: -
j_call: TRBJ1-2
v_call: TRBV15
d_call: TRBD1
cdr3_aa: CATSEGTGDTNYGYTF
cdr3_nt: TGTGCCACCAGCGAGGGGACAGGCGACACTAACTATGGCTACACCTTC

clone_size: -
j_call: TRBJ1-5
v_call: TRBV12-3/TRBV12-4
d_call: -
cdr3_aa: CASSLLSSYQPQHF
cdr3_nt: TGTGCCAGCAGTTTACTCTCCTCCTATCAGCCCCAGCATTTT

clone_size: few
j_call: TRBJ2-6
v_call: TRBV7-9
d_call: TRBD1
cdr3_aa: CASSLAAGGAGANVLTF
cdr3_nt: TGTGCCAGCAGCTTAGCGGCAGGGGGCGCTGGGGCCAACGTCCTGACTTTC

clone_size: few
j_call: TRBJ1-2
v_call: TRBV3-1
d_call: -
cdr3_aa: CASSHAGTANYGYTF
cdr3_nt: TGTGCCAGCAGCCATGCCGGGACGGCAAACTATGGCTACACCTTC

clone_size: -
j_call: TRBJ2-2
v_call: TRBV20-1
d_call: -
cdr3_aa: CSARDRGNTGELFF
cdr3_nt: TGCAGTGCTAGGGATCGGGGGAACACCGGGGAGCTGTTTTTT

clone_size: few
j_call: TRBJ1-6
v_call: TRBV7-9
d_call: -
cdr3_aa: CASSFSGRNSPLHF
cdr3_nt: TGTGCCAGCAGCTTTTCTGGGAGGAATTCACCCCTCCACTTT

clone_size: -
j_call: TRBJ2-3
v_call: TRBV29-1
d_call: -
cdr3_aa: CSVEQEWADTQYF
cdr3_nt: TGCAGCGTTGAGCAGGAGTGGGCAGATACGCAGTATTTT

clone_size: once
j_call: TRBJ2-1
v_call: TRBV11-2
d_call: -
cdr3_aa: CASSQLRGARDSEQFF
cdr3_nt: TGTGCCAGCAGCCAACTACGGGGGGCCCGGGATAGTGAGCAGTTCTTC

clone_size: -
j_call: TRBJ1-4
v_call: TRBV9
d_call: -
cdr3_aa: CASSVAGLGEKLFF
cdr3_nt: TGTGCCAGCAGCGTAGCGGGGTTAGGGGAAAAACTGTTTTTT

clone_size: -
j_call: TRBJ2-1
v_call: TRBV27
d_call: TRBD2
cdr3_aa: CASSRIAGGGANEQFF
cdr3_nt: TGTGCCAGCAGCCGAATAGCGGGGGGCGGGGCCAATGAGCAGTTCTTC

clone_size: few
j_call: TRBJ1-1
v_call: TRBV20-1
d_call: TRBD1
cdr3_aa: CSALSYGQGHTEAFF
cdr3_nt: TGCAGTGCTCTTTCTTATGGACAGGGGCACACTGAAGCTTTCTTT

clone_size: -
j_call: TRBJ1-2
v_call: TRBV5-1
d_call: -
cdr3_aa: CASSQNPGAVIGYTF
cdr3_nt: TGCGCCAGCAGCCAAAATCCAGGGGCTGTCATCGGCTACACCTTC

clone_size: -
j_call: TRBJ2-3
v_call: TRBV11-2
d_call: TRBD2
cdr3_aa: CASSRPGLAGGTSTDTQYF
cdr3_nt: TGTGCCAGCAGTCGACCGGGACTAGCGGGGGGTACTAGCACAGATACGCAGTATTTT

clone_size: few
j_call: TRBJ2-3
v_call: TRBV10-2
d_call: TRBD2
cdr3_aa: CASSLAGIVDTQYF
cdr3_nt: TGCGCCAGCAGTCTAGCGGGGATCGTTGATACGCAGTATTTT

clone_size: once
j_call: TRBJ1-1
v_call: TRBV12-3/TRBV12-4
d_call: TRBD1
cdr3_aa: CASSRGTVYDMNTEAFF
cdr3_nt: TGTGCCAGCAGCCGCGGGACAGTGTATGATATGAACACTGAAGCTTTCTTT

clone_size: -
j_call: TRBJ2-5
v_call: TRBV3-1
d_call: TRBD1
cdr3_aa: CTSSQFVGQGETQYF
cdr3_nt: TGTACCAGCAGCCAATTCGTGGGACAGGGTGAGACCCAGTACTTC

clone_size: few
j_call: TRBJ2-7
v_call: TRBV5-1
d_call: -
cdr3_aa: CASSSAGWISYEQYF
cdr3_nt: TGCGCCAGCAGCTCGGCCGGGTGGATCTCCTACGAGCAGTACTTC

clone_size: -
j_call: TRBJ2-1
v_call: TRBV4-1
d_call: -
cdr3_aa: CASSQASEETQFF
cdr3_nt: TGCGCCAGCAGCCAAGCTAGCGAAGAGACCCAGTTCTTC

clone_size: few
j_call: TRBJ2-7
v_call: TRBV30
d_call: -
cdr3_aa: CAWSVESSYEQYF
cdr3_nt: TGTGCCTGGAGTGTAGAGTCATCCTACGAGCAGTACTTC

clone_size: -
j_call: TRBJ2-3
v_call: TRBV13
d_call: -
cdr3_aa: CASSSGTRVVLRGTDTQYF
cdr3_nt: TGTGCCAGCAGTTCCGGGACTCGGGTCGTCCTGAGGGGCACAGATACGCAGTATTTT

clone_size: few
j_call: TRBJ1-1
v_call: TRBV29-1
d_call: -
cdr3_aa: CSADRHTEAFF
cdr3_nt: TGCAGCGCCGACAGACACACTGAAGCTTTCTTT

clone_size: -
j_call: TRBJ2-3
v_call: TRBV6-1
d_call: TRBD2
cdr3_aa: CAAKSRRLAGARDTQYF
cdr3_nt: TGTGCCGCGAAGTCGAGAAGACTAGCGGGGGCAAGAGATACGCAGTATTTT

clone_size: -
j_call: TRBJ1-2
v_call: TRBV11-3
d_call: TRBD1
cdr3_aa: CASSPDRGGYTF
cdr3_nt: TGTGCCAGCAGCCCCGACAGGGGTGGCTACACCTTC